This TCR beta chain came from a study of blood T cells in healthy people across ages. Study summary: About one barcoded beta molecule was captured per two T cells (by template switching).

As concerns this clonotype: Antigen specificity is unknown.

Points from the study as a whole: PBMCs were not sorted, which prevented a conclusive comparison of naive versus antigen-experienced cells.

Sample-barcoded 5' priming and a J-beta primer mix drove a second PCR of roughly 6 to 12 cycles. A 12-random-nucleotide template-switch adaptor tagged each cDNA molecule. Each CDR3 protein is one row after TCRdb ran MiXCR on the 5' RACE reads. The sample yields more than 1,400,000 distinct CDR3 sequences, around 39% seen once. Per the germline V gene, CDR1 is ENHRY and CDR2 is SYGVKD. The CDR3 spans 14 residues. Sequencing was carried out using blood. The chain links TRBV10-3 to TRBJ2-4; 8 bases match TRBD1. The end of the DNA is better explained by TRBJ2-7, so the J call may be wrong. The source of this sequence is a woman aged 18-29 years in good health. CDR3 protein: CAINPTGERYEQYF. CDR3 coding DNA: TGTGCCATCAACCCGACAGGGGAAAGGTACGAGCAGTACTTC.